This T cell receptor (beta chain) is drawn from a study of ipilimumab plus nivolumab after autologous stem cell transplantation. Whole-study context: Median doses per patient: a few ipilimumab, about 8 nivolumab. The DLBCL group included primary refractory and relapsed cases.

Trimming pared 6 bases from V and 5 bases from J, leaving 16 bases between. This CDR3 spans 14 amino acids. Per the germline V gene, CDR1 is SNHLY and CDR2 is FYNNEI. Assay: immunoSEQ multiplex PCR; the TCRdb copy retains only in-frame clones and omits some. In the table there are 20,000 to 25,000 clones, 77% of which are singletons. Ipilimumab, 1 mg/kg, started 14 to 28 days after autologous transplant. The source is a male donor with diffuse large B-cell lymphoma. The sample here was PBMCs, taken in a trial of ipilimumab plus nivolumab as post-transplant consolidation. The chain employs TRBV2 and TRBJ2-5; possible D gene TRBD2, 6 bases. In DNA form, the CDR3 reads TGTGCCAGCAGGTTATCCGGGACTTGGGAGACCCAGTACTTC. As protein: CASRLSGTWETQYF.